This record covers a single T cell receptor (beta chain). This specimen belongs to a study of T cell responses to AZD1222 COVID-19 vaccine. Trimming stripped 8 bases from V and 4 bases from J, with 16 bases between. The CDR3 is made up of 14 amino acids. CDR1 is KGHDR, CDR2 SFDVKD, per germline. The repertoire was sequenced with immunoSEQ multiplex PCR; TCRdb's copy has only in-frame clones and lacks some. The table lists over 150,000 clones, 88% of them singletons, with 2.5% to 4% in the top ten. The source is an adult in good health. This chain connects TRBV24-1 to TRBJ2-5; D unclear. The sample here was peripheral blood, taken on day 0 of AZD1222 vaccination. The CDR3 sequence: CATKLRPTLETQYF. CDR3 in DNA: TGTGCCACCAAGCTACGCCCGACTTTAGAGACCCAGTACTTC.